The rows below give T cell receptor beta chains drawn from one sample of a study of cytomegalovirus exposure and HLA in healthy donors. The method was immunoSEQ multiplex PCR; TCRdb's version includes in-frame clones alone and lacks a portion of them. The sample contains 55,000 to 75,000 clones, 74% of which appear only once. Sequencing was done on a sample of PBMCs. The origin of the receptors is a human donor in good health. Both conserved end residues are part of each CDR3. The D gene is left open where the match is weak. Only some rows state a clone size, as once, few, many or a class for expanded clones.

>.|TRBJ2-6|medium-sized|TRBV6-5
TGTGCCAGCAGTTACTCGATAGGGGCTGGGGCCAACGTCCTGACTTTC
CASSYSIGAGANVLTF
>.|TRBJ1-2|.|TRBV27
TGTGCCAGCAGTTCCCTCGGGAAAAACTATGGCTACACCTTC
CASSSLGKNYGYTF
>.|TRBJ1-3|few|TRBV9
TGTGCCAGCAGCGTAGCCCTCTCTGGAAACACCATATATTTT
CASSVALSGNTIYF
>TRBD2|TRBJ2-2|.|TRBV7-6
TGTGCCAGCAGCTTAGTGCTAGCGGGTAACACCGGGGAGCTGTTTTTT
CASSLVLAGNTGELFF
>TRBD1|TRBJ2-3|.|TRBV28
TGTGCCAGCAGTTTATGGGCAGGGGGCGAAGATACGCAGTATTTT
CASSLWAGGEDTQYF
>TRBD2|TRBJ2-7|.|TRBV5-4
TGTGCCAGCAGCTTGGCCCAGCGGGGGCCAAACGAGCAGTACTTC
CASSLAQRGPNEQYF
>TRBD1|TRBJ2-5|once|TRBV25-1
TGTGCCAGCAGGGGGACAGGGGTAGAGGAGACCCAGTACTTC
CASRGTGVEETQYF
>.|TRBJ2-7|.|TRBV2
TGTGCCAGCACCTTAGGGGGGGGGACCTACGAGCAGTACTTC
CASTLGGGTYEQYF
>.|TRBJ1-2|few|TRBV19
TGTGCCAGTAAAACCGGACAAGACGGATACTATGGCTACACCTTC
CASKTGQDGYYGYTF
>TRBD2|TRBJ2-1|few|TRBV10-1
TGCGCCAGCAGTTCTGACAGTGGGGGGCTAGCGGGCGAGCAGTTCTTC
CASSSDSGGLAGEQFF
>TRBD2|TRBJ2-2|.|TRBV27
TGTGCCAGCAGTTTAGGGGTGTGGACGGGAGGCACCGGGGAGCTGTTTTTT
CASSLGVWTGGTGELFF
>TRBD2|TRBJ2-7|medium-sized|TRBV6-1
TGTGCCAGCAGTCCCACTAGCGGGCCCTACGAGCAGTACTTC
CASSPTSGPYEQYF
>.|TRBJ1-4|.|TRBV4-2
TGTGCCAGCAGCCTTCCAGGGGAGAGCAAACTGTTTTTT
CASSLPGESKLFF
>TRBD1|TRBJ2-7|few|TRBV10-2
TGCGCCAGCAGTGAGTCGTGGACAGGCCCCGGAGACTTC
CASSESWTGPGDF
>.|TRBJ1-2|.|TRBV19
TGTGCCAGTAGTAGCACCCCTGGGGCCTCCATCCTAGGGGGCTACACCTTC
CASSSTPGASILGGYTF
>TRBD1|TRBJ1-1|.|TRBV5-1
TGCGCCAGCAGCTCTCTGGCGGGGACAGAGAACACTGAAGCTTTCTTT
CASSSLAGTENTEAFF
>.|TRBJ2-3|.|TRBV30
TGTGCCTGGAGTGTAGGGCGGAGGACTAGCACAGATACGCAGTATTTT
CAWSVGRRTSTDTQYF
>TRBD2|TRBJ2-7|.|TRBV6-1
TGTGCCAGCAGTGAAGCTGGTCGGGAGGGAGACGAGCAGTACTTC
CASSEAGREGDEQYF
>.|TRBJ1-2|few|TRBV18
TGTGCCAGCTCGCCCTCAGCCCCCCTTGCGGGGCATAACTATGGCTACACCTTC
CASSPSAPLAGHNYGYTF
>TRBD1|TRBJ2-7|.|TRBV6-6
TGTGCCAGCAGTTACGCAGGGGGCTACGAGCAGTACTTC
CASSYAGGYEQYF
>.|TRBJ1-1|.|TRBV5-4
TGTGCCAGCAGCTTTGGAGGGATGAACACTGAAGCTTTCTTT
CASSFGGMNTEAFF
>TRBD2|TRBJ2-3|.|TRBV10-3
TGTGCCATCAGCTTCGGGGCGGGAGGCACAGATACGCAGTATTTT
CAISFGAGGTDTQYF
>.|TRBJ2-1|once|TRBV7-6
TGTGCCAGCAGCTTAGGGCAGGGATTTGTTAATGAGCAGTTCTTC
CASSLGQGFVNEQFF
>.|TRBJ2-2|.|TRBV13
TGTGCCAGCAGCTTAGGGGTACATTCCGGGGAGCTGTTTTTT
CASSLGVHSGELFF
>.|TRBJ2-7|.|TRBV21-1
TGTGCCAGCAGCAAAGGAGTGGGGCTAGCGGGAGGGTGGTCCTACGAGCAGTACTTC
CASSKGVGLAGGWSYEQYF
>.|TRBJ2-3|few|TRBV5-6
TGTGCCAGCAGTCTCGCGCTTAGCACAGATACGCAGTATTTT
CASSLALSTDTQYF
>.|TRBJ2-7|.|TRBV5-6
TGTGCCAGCAGCTTGAGCGACAGGTCCCTGAGCTCCTACGAGCAGTACTTC
CASSLSDRSLSSYEQYF
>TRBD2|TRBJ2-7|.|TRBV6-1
TGTGCCAGCAGGAGTAGCGGGAGGACCTACGAGCAGTACTTC
CASRSSGRTYEQYF
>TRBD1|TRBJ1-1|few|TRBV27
TGTGCCAGCAGTGCCGACAGGGGAAATTTTGGATCTGAAGCTTTCTTT
CASSADRGNFGSEAFF
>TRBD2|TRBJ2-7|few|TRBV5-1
TGCGCCAGCAGCCCTACGCTAGCGGGAGGTGGTGAGCAGTACTTC
CASSPTLAGGGEQYF
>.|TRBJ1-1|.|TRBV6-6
TGTGCCAGCAGAGAACCGGGGGCTGAAGCTTTCTTT
CASREPGAEAFF
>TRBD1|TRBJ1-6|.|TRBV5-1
TGCGCCAGCCAGGGACAGGATGATTCACCCCTCCACTTT
CASQGQDDSPLHF
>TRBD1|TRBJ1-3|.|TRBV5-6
TGTGCCAGCAGCTGGACAGGCGGAAACACCATATATTTT
CASSWTGGNTIYF
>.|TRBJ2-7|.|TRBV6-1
TGTGCCAGCAAAGCAGGTCGGTACGAGCAGTACTTC
CASKAGRYEQYF
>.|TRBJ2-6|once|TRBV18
TGTGCCAGCTCACCTTCCGCTGGGGCCAACGTCCTGACTTTC
CASSPSAGANVLTF
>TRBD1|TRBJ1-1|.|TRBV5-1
TGCGCCAGCGGACTGCCCGGGACAGGGGAGGGGAACACTGAAGCTTTCTTT
CASGLPGTGEGNTEAFF
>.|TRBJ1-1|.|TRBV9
TGTGCCAGCAGCGTAGACGGGGGTGACACTGAAGCTTTCTTT
CASSVDGGDTEAFF
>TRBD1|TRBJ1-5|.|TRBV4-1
TGCGCCAGCAGCCACGTACAGGGGAATCAGCCCCAGCATTTT
CASSHVQGNQPQHF
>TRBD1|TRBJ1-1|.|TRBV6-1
TGTGCCAGCAGTAGGGACAGGGTGGACACTGAAGCTTTCTTT
CASSRDRVDTEAFF
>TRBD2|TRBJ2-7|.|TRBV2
TGTGCCAGCACGGACGGGGGGTTCGACGAGCAGTACTTC
CASTDGGFDEQYF
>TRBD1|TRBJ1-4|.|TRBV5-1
TGCGCCAGCAGCAGGACAGGAACTAATGAAAAACTGTTTTTT
CASSRTGTNEKLFF
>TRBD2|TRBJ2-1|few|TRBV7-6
TGTGCCAGCAGCCTCGGACTAGCGGCCTACAATGAGCAGTTCTTC
CASSLGLAAYNEQFF
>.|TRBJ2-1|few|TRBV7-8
TGTGCCAGCAGCCCTCTAGCGAGCTCCTACAATGAGCAGTTCTTC
CASSPLASSYNEQFF
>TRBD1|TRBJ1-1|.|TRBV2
TGTGCCAGCAGCGCGACAGGGGCCACTGAAGCTTTCTTT
CASSATGATEAFF
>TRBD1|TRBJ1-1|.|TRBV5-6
TGTGCCAGCAGCTTGTACAGGGGACCAGCTTTCTTT
CASSLYRGPAFF
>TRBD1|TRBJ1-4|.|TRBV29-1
TGCAGCGGCCAGATGACAGGGACGAATGAAAAACTGTTTTTT
CSGQMTGTNEKLFF
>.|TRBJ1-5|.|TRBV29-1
TGCAGCGTTGGAAACGCCGGCGGTCAGCCCCAGCATTTT
CSVGNAGGQPQHF
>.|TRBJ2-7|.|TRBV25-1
TGTGCCAGCAGTGACGGGATCTACGAGCAGTACTTC
CASSDGIYEQYF